Listed below are T cell receptor beta chains from one sample, sequenced in a study of cytomegalovirus exposure and HLA in healthy donors. Repertoires were generated with immunoSEQ multiplex PCR, while TCRdb's copy carries only in-frame clones and drops some. Found here are fewer than 200,000 clones, roughly 67% of them singletons; the top ten hold about 5.4%. The sequencing input was PBMCs. The receptors shown here come from a woman aged 18 to 35 in good health and CMV-seropositive. CDR3s include the opening cysteine and the closing phenylalanine or tryptophan. The order of the fields is V gene, clone size, D gene, J gene, CDR3 DNA, CDR3 protein. D genes are given only for firm matches. Only part of the rows carry a size: once, few, many, or a class if the clone is expanded.

>TRBV5-4|NA|NA|TRBJ2-2
TGTGCCAGCAGCTGGGGCCCGGGGGAGCTGTTTTTT
CASSWGPGELFF
>TRBV6-5|NA|NA|TRBJ1-1
TGTGCCAGCAGTGCGGCAGCTGGTAGGGGCACTGAAGCTTTCTTT
CASSAAAGRGTEAFF
>TRBV6-1|once|NA|TRBJ2-3
TGTGCCAGCAGTCCGACAGCTAGCACAGATACGCAGTATTTT
CASSPTASTDTQYF
>TRBV7-8|few|TRBD1|TRBJ1-2
TGTGCCAGCAGCTTAGTGGCAGGGGGTACTCAATTATATGGCTACACCTTC
CASSLVAGGTQLYGYTF
>TRBV9|NA|NA|TRBJ1-2
TGTGCCAGCGGTATCCCAGTTGGGGGGGCTAATGGCTACACCTTC
CASGIPVGGANGYTF
>TRBV4-3|NA|TRBD2|TRBJ2-5
TGCGCCAGCAGCCAGACCGTTAGCGGGGGGGCGTGGGAGACCCAGTACTTC
CASSQTVSGGAWETQYF
>TRBV27|NA|NA|TRBJ1-2
TGTGCCAGCAGTTCCACAGGACCCTATGGCTACACCTTC
CASSSTGPYGYTF
>TRBV19|NA|TRBD1|TRBJ2-7
TGTGCCAGTAGTAGCGACAGGGGAGGTGAGCAGTACTTC
CASSSDRGGEQYF
>TRBV27|NA|NA|TRBJ1-1
TGTGCCAGCAGCTTACGGGGGTTGGGCACTGAAGCTTTCTTT
CASSLRGLGTEAFF
>TRBV5-1|NA|NA|TRBJ1-2
TGCGCCAGCAGCTTGGAGCTTAACTATGGCTACACCTTC
CASSLELNYGYTF
>TRBV11-1|NA|NA|TRBJ2-1
TGTGCCAGCAGCCCGAACCCCCAGTGGGGGGAGGAGCAGTTCTTC
CASSPNPQWGEEQFF
>TRBV11-2|once|TRBD1|TRBJ1-2
TGTGCCAGCAGCTCTACAGGGGTTCTCTATGGCTACACCTTC
CASSSTGVLYGYTF
>TRBV11-2|NA|TRBD2|TRBJ2-2
TGTGCCAGCAGCGTCGGACTAGCGTCGAACACCGGGGAGCTGTTTTTT
CASSVGLASNTGELFF
>TRBV10-3|NA|TRBD1|TRBJ1-2
TGTGCCATCAGTGAGTCTGAAAGGACAGGGGATGGCTACACCTTC
CAISESERTGDGYTF
>TRBV6-5|NA|NA|TRBJ1-2
TGTGCCAGCAGACCCAAGGCCCTAGTCCGTTATGGCTACACCTTC
CASRPKALVRYGYTF
>TRBV19|few|NA|TRBJ1-6
TGTGCCAGTAGGCCAGTTGGTGGTTCACCCCTCCACTTT
CASRPVGGSPLHF
>TRBV7-2|NA|NA|TRBJ2-7
TGTGCCAGCAGCTTTCAGGGCTATACCTACGAGCAGTACTTC
CASSFQGYTYEQYF
>TRBV2|NA|NA|TRBJ1-1
TGTGCCAGGCTGCAGGGGAACACTGAAGCTTTCTTT
CARLQGNTEAFF
>TRBV6-5|NA|TRBD1|TRBJ1-4
TGTGCCAGCAGTTACAAACCCGGACAGGGCGTCGAAAAACTGTTTTTT
CASSYKPGQGVEKLFF
>TRBV5-4|NA|NA|TRBJ2-2
TGTGCCAGCAGCTTGGGTTTGGGAGCGAACACCGGGGAGCTGTTTTTT
CASSLGLGANTGELFF
>TRBV19|NA|TRBD1|TRBJ1-5
TGTGCCACCCAGGGGGCAGAGGCTCAGCCCCAGCATTTT
CATQGAEAQPQHF
>TRBV4-1|NA|TRBD1|TRBJ1-2
TGCGCCAGCAGCCAACCGGACAGGGGGCTCGGCTACACCTTC
CASSQPDRGLGYTF